The entry below describes one TCR beta chain. This clonotype was counted between two and nine times. This clone's antigen is unknown. Base qualities are not recorded, but no much larger clone differs from it by a single base. Based on the germline V gene, the CDR1 and CDR2 sequences are ENHRY and SYGVKD. The cysteine opens and the phenylalanine closes a CDR3 of 13 amino acids. Only the CDR3 part of the read is kept: 39 bases, read in frame from the first base. V ends up 4 bases short and J 1 base short, with an unmatched junction base count of 1. Reading the label with the study, this specimen's treatment or condition is: in vitro stimulation with specific CMV peptide epitopes to enrich CMV-specific T cells. The data stem from a study of T cell repertoires in cytomegalovirus infection (dated by TCRdb to 2018 to 2020). As for the study more broadly: The peptide stimulations were aimed at well-studied HLA-B-restricted epitopes as well as recently identified HLA-C-restricted CMV epitopes, whose presentation resists viral immunomodulation. Because public TCR beta signatures pointed to carriage of CMV infection together with the matching HLA type, the HLA type of each donor mattered for the analysis. Points the paper makes about the study in general: In both this cohort and an independent cohort of 352 donors, the cumulative frequency of public TCR beta family members distinguished carriers of CMV infection plus the relevant HLA type. The ex vivo response was dominated by HLA-C-restricted CMV-specific TCR beta clonotypes, and the single most frequent clonotype in two of eight donors was supplied by these HLA-C-restricted clonotypes.

Data came from an Illumina HiSeq 1500. TCRdb cleaned the public reads at Q25 with fastp, built clones with MiXCR and kept in-frame beta chains. When rows share a CDR3 protein, they turn into one entry using the most common DNA and genes. In this sample the table shows around 78,000 distinct CDR3 sequences, roughly 25% of which occur a single time. 50% of the sample is in the top ten clones. This sequence uses TRBV10-3 and TRBJ2-7, and 7 bases in between align with TRBD1. Sequencing used CD8+ T cells from cultured PBMCs, obtained from culture after CMV antigen stimulation. The receptor's source is a human donor in good health (CMV status not recorded). Some clones in this sample may be carry-over from other donors' samples. The CDR3 is CAISGGQSYEQYF. The sequenced DNA: TGTGCCATCAGTGGGGGACAGTCCTACGAGCAGTACTTC.